The 10 T cell receptor beta chains below were found in one sample sequenced in a study of T cells expressing NK-cell markers. TCRdb derives one entry per CDR3 protein from the 5' RACE reads, leaving out DNA. With under 500,000 distinct CDR3 sequences in the sample, the ten largest clones hold more than 7%. Sequenced input: blood T cells: a sorted CD56 or NKG2C T cell subset, CD4+ or CD8+ T cells, or bulk PBMC T cells (not recorded which). These receptors were collected from a woman between 18 and 75 years old in good health.

The CDR3 loop is CASSYREPGELFF. This chain connects TRBV6-5 to TRBJ2-2; the TCRdb call, TRBD2, lacks DNA for checking. CDR3 size: 13 residues. CDR1 and CDR2 from the germline V gene are MNHEY and SVGAGI.

V is TRBV14 and J is TRBJ2-3. The CDR3 has 15 amino acids. Germline-derived CDR1 and CDR2 are SGHDN and FVKESK. The CDR3: CASSQDLASTDTQYF.

This chain links TRBV5-6 with TRBJ2-3. Germline V gene data show CDR1 as SGHDT and CDR2 as YYEEEE. This CDR3 has 13 residues. The CDR3 sequence: CASSGSYVDTQYF.

The chain uses TRBV5-5 and TRBJ2-4; TCRdb indicates TRBD1, and absent DNA this call remains unverified. CDR3 length equals 16 residues. Per germline, CDR1 SGHKS and CDR2 YYEKEE (reference sequence). CDR3: CASSLERGTEKNIQYF.

This sequence joins TRBV6-5 and TRBJ2-2; the TCRdb call, TRBD1, lacks DNA for checking. Germline CDR1 reads MNHEY; CDR2 reads SVGAGI. The CDR3 has 15 amino acids. The CDR3 sequence: CASSSPGHLTGELFF.

V and J are TRBV19 and TRBJ2-1; TCRdb outputs TRBD1, but without DNA this stays unchecked. The CDR3 runs 14 residues. Germline lookup yields CDR1 LNHDA and CDR2 SQIVND (reference sequence). The CDR3 is CASSMEDRYNEQFF.

The chain combines TRBV27 with TRBJ2-2. Germline assignment: CDR1 MNHEY and CDR2 SMNVEV (reference sequence). This CDR3 region has 16 residues. The CDR3 region is CASRLYLDEVDGELFF.

CDR3: CASSLDGRYNEQFF. The V call is TRBV5-1, the J call TRBJ2-1. The length of the CDR3 is 14 residues. Germline CDR1 SGHRS, CDR2 YFSETQ.

The rearrangement uses TRBV12-3 or TRBV12-4 and TRBJ2-1; TCRdb designates TRBD2, a call that cannot be tested without DNA. The CDR3 has 18 amino acids. CDR3 amino acids: CASSPNTGPPSSYNEQFF.

The CDR3 loop reads CSAREGTGRETQYF. The J gene is TRBJ2-5, the V gene TRBV20-1; the D call from TCRdb, TRBD1, cannot be confirmed without DNA. The germline CDR1 and CDR2 sequences are DFQATT and SNEGSKA (reference sequence). CDR3 length equals 14 residues.